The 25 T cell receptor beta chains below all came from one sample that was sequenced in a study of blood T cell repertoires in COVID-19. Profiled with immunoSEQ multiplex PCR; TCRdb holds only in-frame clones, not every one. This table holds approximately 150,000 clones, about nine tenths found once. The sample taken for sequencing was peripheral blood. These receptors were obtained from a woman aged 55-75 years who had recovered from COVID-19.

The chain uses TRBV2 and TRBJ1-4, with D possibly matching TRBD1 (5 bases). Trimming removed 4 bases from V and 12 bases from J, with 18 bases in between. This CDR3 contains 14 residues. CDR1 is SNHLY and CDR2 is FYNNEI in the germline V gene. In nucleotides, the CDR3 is TGTGCCAGCAGTGTCCGGGGGTACGGTTTGGAACTGTTTTTT. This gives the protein CASSVRGYGLELFF.

The CDR3 loop is CASSPQGSDTQYF. In DNA, the CDR3 is TGTGCCAGCTCTCCGCAGGGTTCAGATACGCAGTATTTT. The gene calls are TRBV18 and TRBJ2-3; TRBD1 might be the D (5 bases). V was clipped by 6 bases and J by 4 bases, with 11 bases between them. The V gene's germline CDR1 is KGHSH and CDR2 LQKENI. The CDR3 is 13 amino acids. The whole variable domain, filled in from reference TRBV18 and TRBJ2-3, reads NAGVMQNPRHLVRRRGQEARLRCSPMKGHSHVYWYRQLPEEGLKFMVYLQKENIIDESGMPKERFSAEFPKEGPSILRIQQVVRGDSAAYFCASSPQGSDTQYFGPGTRLTVL.

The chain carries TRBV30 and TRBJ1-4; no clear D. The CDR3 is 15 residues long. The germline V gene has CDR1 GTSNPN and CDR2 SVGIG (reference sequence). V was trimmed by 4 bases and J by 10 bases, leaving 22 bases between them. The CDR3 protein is CAWNRDSGSGGKLFF. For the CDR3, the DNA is TGTGCCTGGAATCGCGATTCAGGTTCGGGAGGAAAACTGTTTTTT.

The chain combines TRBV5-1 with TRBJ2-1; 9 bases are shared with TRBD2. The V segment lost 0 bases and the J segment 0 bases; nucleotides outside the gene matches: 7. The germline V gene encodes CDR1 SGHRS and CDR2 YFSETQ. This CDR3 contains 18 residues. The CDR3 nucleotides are TGCGCCAGCAGCTTGGCCGCAGGTAGCGGGGGCTCCTACAATGAGCAGTTCTTC. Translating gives CASSLAAGSGGSYNEQFF. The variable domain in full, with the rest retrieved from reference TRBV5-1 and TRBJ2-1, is KAGVTQTPRYLIKTRGQQVTLSCSPISGHRSVSWYQQTPGQGLQFLFEYFSETQRNKGNFPGRFSGRQFSNSRSEMNVSTLELGDSALYLCASSLAAGSGGSYNEQFFGPGTRLTVL.

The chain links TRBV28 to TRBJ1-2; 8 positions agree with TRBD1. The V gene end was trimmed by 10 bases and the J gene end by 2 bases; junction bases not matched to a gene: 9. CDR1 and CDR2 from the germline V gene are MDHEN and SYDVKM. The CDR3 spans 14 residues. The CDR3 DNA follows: TGTGCCATCTCCTGGACAGGGCCAAACTATGGCTACACCTTC. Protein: CAISWTGPNYGYTF.

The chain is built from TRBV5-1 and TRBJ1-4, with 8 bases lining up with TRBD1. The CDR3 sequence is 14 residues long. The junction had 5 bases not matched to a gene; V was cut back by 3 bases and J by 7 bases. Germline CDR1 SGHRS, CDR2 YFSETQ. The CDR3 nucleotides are TGCGCCAGCAGCTCTACCGGGACAGGTGAAAAACTGTTTTTT. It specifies CASSSTGTGEKLFF.

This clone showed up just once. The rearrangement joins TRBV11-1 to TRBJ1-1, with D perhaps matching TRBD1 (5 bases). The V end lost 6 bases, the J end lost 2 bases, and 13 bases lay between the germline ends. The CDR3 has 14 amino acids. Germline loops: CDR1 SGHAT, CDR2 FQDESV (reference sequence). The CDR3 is CASRPGLLNTEAFF. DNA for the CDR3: TGTGCCAGCAGACCGGGACTCTTAAACACTGAAGCTTTCTTT.

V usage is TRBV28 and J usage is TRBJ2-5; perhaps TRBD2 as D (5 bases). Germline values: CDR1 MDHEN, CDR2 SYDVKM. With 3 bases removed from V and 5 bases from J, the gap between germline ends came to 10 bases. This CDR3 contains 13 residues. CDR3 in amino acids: CASSLVGGETQYF. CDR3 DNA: TGTGCCAGCAGTTTGGTAGGCGGGGAGACCCAGTACTTC.

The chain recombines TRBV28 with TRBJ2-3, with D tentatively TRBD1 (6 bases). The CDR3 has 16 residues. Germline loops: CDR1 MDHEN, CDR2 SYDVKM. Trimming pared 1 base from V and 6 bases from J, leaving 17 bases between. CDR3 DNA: TGTGCCAGCAGTTTATTCAGCATCCCCCAGGGGGATACGCAGTATTTT. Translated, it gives CASSLFSIPQGDTQYF. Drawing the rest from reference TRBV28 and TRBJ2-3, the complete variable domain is DVKVTQSSRYLVKRTGEKVFLECVQDMDHENMFWYRQDPGLGLRLIYFSYDVKMKEKGDIPEGYSVSREKKERFSLILESASTNQTSMYLCASSLFSIPQGDTQYFGPGTRLTVL.

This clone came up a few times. The CDR3 reads CASSLSAISAREVQPQHF. The CDR3 DNA sequence: TGTGCCAGCAGTTTATCTGCAATATCGGCCAGGGAGGTTCAGCCCCAGCATTTT. The chain combines TRBV27 with TRBJ1-5, with D possibly TRBD1 on 5 matching bases. The CDR3 is 18 residues long. With 0 bases removed from V and 6 bases from J, the gap between germline ends came to 21 bases. Per germline, CDR1 MNHEY and CDR2 SMNVEV (reference sequence).

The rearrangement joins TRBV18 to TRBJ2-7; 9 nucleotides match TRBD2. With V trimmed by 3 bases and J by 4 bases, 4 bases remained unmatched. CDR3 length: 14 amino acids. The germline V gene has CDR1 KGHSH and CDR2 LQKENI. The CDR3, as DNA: TGTGCCAGCTCACCTAGCGGGGGCGAGTACGAGCAGTACTTC. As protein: CASSPSGGEYEQYF. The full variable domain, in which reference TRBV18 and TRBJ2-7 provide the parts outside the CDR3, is NAGVMQNPRHLVRRRGQEARLRCSPMKGHSHVYWYRQLPEEGLKFMVYLQKENIIDESGMPKERFSAEFPKEGPSILRIQQVVRGDSAAYFCASSPSGGEYEQYFGPGTRLTVT.

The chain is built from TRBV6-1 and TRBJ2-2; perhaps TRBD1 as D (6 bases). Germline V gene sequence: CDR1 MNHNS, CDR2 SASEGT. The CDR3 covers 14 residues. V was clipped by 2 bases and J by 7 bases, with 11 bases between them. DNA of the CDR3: TGTGCCAGCAGTGAAATCAGGGGAATCGGGGAGCTGTTTTTT. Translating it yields CASSEIRGIGELFF.

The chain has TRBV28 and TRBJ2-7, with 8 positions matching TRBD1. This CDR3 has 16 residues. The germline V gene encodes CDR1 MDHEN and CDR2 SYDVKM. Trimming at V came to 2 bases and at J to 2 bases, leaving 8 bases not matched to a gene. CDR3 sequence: CASSLLPGTGPYEQYF. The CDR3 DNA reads TGTGCCAGCAGTTTACTCCCCGGGACAGGTCCCTACGAGCAGTACTTC.

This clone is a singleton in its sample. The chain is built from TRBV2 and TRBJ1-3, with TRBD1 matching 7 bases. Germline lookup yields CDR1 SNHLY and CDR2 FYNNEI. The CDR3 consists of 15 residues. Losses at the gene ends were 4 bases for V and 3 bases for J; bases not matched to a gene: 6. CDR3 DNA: TGTGCCAGCAGTGGCGCCGGGACAGTTGGAAACACCATATATTTT. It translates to CASSGAGTVGNTIYF.

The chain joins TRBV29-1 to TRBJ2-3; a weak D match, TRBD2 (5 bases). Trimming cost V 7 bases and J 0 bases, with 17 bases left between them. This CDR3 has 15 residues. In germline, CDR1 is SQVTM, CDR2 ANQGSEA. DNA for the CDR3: TGCAGCGCCGCCCCTTCGGGGTCTAGCACAGATACGCAGTATTTT. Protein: CSAAPSGSSTDTQYF.

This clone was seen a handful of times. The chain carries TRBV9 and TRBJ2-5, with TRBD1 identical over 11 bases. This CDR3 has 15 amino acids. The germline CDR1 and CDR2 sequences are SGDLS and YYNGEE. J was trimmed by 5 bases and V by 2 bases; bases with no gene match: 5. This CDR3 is CASSVGDRGLETQYF. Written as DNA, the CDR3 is TGTGCCAGCAGCGTTGGGGACAGGGGGTTGGAGACCCAGTACTTC.

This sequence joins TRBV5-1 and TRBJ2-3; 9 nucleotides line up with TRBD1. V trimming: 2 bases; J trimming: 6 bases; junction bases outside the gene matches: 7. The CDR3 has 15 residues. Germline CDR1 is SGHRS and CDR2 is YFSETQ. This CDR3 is CASSLQGAGLDTQYF. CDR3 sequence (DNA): TGCGCCAGCAGCTTACAGGGGGCTGGTCTGGATACGCAGTATTTT.

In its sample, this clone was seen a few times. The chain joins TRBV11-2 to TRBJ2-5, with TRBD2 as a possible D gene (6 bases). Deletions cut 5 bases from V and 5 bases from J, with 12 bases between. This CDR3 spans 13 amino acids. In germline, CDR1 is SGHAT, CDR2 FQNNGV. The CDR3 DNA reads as TGTGCCAGCAGCCCGGGGGAAGGGGAGACCCAGTACTTC. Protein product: CASSPGEGETQYF.

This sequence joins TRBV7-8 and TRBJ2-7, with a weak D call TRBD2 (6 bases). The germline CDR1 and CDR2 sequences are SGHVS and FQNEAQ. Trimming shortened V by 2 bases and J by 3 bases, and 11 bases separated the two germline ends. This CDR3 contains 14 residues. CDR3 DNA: TGTGCCAGCAGCTTACGGCGACTAGACTACGAGCAGTACTTC. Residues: CASSLRRLDYEQYF.

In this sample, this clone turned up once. CDR3 in DNA: TGTGCCAGCAGGGAGGCGGGGTTCCACGAGCAGTACTTC. As protein: CASREAGFHEQYF. This sequence joins TRBV6-5 and TRBJ2-7; the D gene is possibly TRBD2 (6 bases). There are 13 residues in the CDR3. Looked up from germline, CDR1 is MNHEY and CDR2 is SVGAGI. Between the trimmed V and J ends, which lost 6 bases and 5 bases, there was a span of 14 bases.

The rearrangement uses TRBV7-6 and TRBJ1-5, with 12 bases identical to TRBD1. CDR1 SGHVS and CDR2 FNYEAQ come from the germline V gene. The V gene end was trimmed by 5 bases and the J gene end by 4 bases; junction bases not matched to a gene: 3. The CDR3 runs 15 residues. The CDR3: CASSRGQGANQPQHF. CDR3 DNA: TGTGCCAGCAGCCGGGGACAGGGGGCTAATCAGCCCCAGCATTTT. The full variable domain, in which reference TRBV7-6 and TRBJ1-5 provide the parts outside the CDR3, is GAGVSQSPRYKVTKRGQDVALRCDPISGHVSLYWYRQALGQGPEFLTYFNYEAQQDKSGLPNDRFSAERPEGSISTLTIQRTEQRDSAMYRCASSRGQGANQPQHFGDGTRLSIL.

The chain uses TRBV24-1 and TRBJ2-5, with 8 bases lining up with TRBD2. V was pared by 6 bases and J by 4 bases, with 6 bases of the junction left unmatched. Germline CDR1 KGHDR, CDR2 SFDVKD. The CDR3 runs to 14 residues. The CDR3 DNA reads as TGTGCCACCAGTCCCGGGGGGGCGGGAGAGACCCAGTACTTC. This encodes CATSPGGAGETQYF.

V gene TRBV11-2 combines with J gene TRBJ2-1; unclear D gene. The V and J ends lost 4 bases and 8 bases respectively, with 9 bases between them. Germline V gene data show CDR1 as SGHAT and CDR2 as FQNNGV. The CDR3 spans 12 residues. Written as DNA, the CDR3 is TGTGCCAGCAGCTCGCAGCGAGATGAGCAGTTCTTC. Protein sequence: CASSSQRDEQFF.

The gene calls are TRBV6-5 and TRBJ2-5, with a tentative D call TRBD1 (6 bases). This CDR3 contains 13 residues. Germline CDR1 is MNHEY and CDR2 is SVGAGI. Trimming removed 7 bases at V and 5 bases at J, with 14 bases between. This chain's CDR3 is CASKFQGSETQYF. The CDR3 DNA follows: TGTGCCAGCAAGTTCCAGGGGTCTGAGACCCAGTACTTC.

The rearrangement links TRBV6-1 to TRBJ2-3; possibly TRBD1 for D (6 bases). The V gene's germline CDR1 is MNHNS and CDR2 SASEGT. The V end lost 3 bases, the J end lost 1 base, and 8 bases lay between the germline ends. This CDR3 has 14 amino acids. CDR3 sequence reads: CASSEQGRTDTQYF. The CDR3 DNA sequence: TGTGCCAGCAGTGAGCAGGGGCGCACAGATACGCAGTATTTT.